A single TCR beta chain is shown here with its context. Antigen unknown. The sample belongs to a study of T cells after yellow fever vaccination. In the study overall: When fractions had low cell numbers, they were prepared with SMART-Seq v4 Ultra Low Input.

As TCR cDNA was made by 5'RACE template switching, a universal primer site and UMIs were added. TCRdb recomputed calls from the 5' RACE reads with MiXCR, one row per CDR3 protein. The sample consists of about 330,000 distinct CDR3 sequences, approximately 8% of them appearing once. Overall study findings and caveats: Booster samples showed a return of most primary-vaccination clones (about 97% CD4, 88% CD8). The secondary response showed a weaker magnitude and a faster peak, day 5 versus 15.

The V gene's germline CDR1 is SGHDT and CDR2 YYEEEE. V shed 0 bases, J shed 3 bases, and the junction held 7 bases outside the gene matches. The CDR3 totals 16 residues. V gene TRBV5-6 combines with J gene TRBJ2-7; 9 nucleotides line up with TRBD1. The starting material was PBMCs, obtained roughly seven weeks after the first yellow fever vaccination. The receptor's source is a man younger than 35 who received the YFV17D yellow fever vaccine. This chain's CDR3 is CASSLEPRDRVYEQYV. CDR3 DNA: TGTGCCAGCAGCTTGGAACCCCGGGACAGGGTCTACGAGCAGTACGTC.